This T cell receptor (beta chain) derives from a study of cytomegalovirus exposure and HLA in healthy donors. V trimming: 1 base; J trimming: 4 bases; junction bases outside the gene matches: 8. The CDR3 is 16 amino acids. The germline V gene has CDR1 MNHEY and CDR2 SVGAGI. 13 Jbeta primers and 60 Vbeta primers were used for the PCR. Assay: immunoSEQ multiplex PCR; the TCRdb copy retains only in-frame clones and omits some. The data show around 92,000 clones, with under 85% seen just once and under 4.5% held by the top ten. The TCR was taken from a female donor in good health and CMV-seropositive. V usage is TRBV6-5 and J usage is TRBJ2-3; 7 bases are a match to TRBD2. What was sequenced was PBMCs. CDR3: CASSYLGGGPADTQYF. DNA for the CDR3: TGTGCCAGCAGTTACTTAGGCGGGGGTCCCGCAGATACGCAGTATTTT.